The 18 T cell receptor beta chains presented below share a single source sample, sequenced in a study of long-term antiretroviral therapy in people with HIV. This was the immunoSEQ v3.0 assay at survey level. Some clones are missing from TCRdb's copy, which holds only in-frame ones; the method was immunoSEQ multiplex PCR. The top ten clones hold around 10% of a sample with approximately 30,000 clones, 82% of them seen once. The sequences come from unsorted PBMCs, collected 0.8 years before starting antiretroviral therapy. The receptors shown here come from a man between 18 and 35 years old with HIV.

This chain connects TRBV4-1 to TRBJ1-2, with D possibly being TRBD1 (6 bases). The germline gives CDR1 MGHRA, CDR2 YSYEKL. V lost 0 bases and J lost 5, with 10 bases in between. The CDR3 has 14 amino acids. The CDR3 sequence: CASSQEGRGYGYTF. The CDR3 DNA sequence: TGCGCCAGCAGCCAAGAGGGGAGGGGGTATGGCTACACCTTC.

This clone is a singleton in its sample. The V call is TRBV10-3, the J call TRBJ2-7, with D perhaps given as TRBD1 or TRBD2 (5 bases each). The germline V gene encodes CDR1 ENHRY and CDR2 SYGVKD. The CDR3 has 13 amino acids. The V gene lost 8 bases and the J gene lost 2 bases, with 13 bases spanning the gap. CDR3 in DNA: TGTGCCATCTCTGAGGGGACCCCCTACGAGCAGTACTTC. Amino acid sequence: CAISEGTPYEQYF.

The chain recombines TRBV7-9 with TRBJ2-7, with D possibly being TRBD2 (6 bases). Between the trimmed V and J ends, which lost 4 bases and 2 bases, there was a span of 12 bases. The CDR3 sequence is 14 residues long. The V gene's germline CDR1 is SEHNR and CDR2 FQNEAQ (reference sequence). CDR3 in amino acids: CASSSGTGTYEQYF. The CDR3 region has the DNA TGTGCCAGCAGCTCCGGGACTGGGACCTACGAGCAGTACTTC.

V gene TRBV30 combines with J gene TRBJ2-5; 9 nucleotides align to TRBD1. The CDR3 has 13 residues. V lost 5 bases to trimming and J lost 4 bases; unmatched junction nucleotides: 5. Looked up from germline, CDR1 is GTSNPN and CDR2 is SVGIG (reference sequence). CDR3 bases: TGTGCCTGGCTCCCGGGACAGGGAGAGACCCAGTACTTC. Translation: CAWLPGQGETQYF. Using reference TRBV30 and TRBJ2-5 for the parts outside the CDR3, the full variable domain is SQTIHQWPATLVQPVGSPLSLECTVEGTSNPNLYWYRQAAGRGLQLLFYSVGIGQISSEVPQNLSASRPQDRQFILSSKKLLLSDSGFYLCAWLPGQGETQYFGPGTRLLVL.

The chain is built from TRBV6-5 and TRBJ1-2; no clear D. This CDR3 contains 16 residues. V was pared by 2 bases and J by 1 base, with 14 bases between. Looked up from germline, CDR1 is MNHEY and CDR2 is SVGAGI. The CDR3 DNA follows: TGTGCCAGCAGTTACGGAGCGGGCCAGCATAACTATGGCTACACCTTC. Protein: CASSYGAGQHNYGYTF.

The chain carries TRBV19 and TRBJ2-7; tentatively, D is TRBD2 (7 bases). The CDR3 is made up of 12 amino acids. The V end was cut by 7 bases, the J end by 3 bases, with 10 bases between. Germline CDR1 and CDR2: LNHDA and SQIVND (reference sequence). CDR3 coding DNA: TGTGCCAGTAAGGGAGGGGGCTACGAGCAGTACTTC. Its translation is CASKGGGYEQYF.

This chain uses TRBV11-2 with TRBJ2-4; D remains unclear. The germline V and J ends were trimmed by 5 bases and 1 base, with 15 bases remaining between them. The germline V gene has CDR1 SGHAT and CDR2 FQNNGV. The CDR3 is 16 residues long. DNA for the CDR3: TGTGCCAGCAGCCGCCGGGCCGTGGGGGCCAAAAACATTCAGTACTTC. It specifies CASSRRAVGAKNIQYF. The full variable domain, completed using reference TRBV11-2 and TRBJ2-4, is EAGVAQSPRYKIIEKRQSVAFWCNPISGHATLYWYQQILGQGPKLLIQFQNNGVVDDSQLPKDRFSAERLKGVDSTLKIQPAKLEDSAVYLCASSRRAVGAKNIQYFGAGTRLSVL.

The chain links TRBV28 to TRBJ1-1; D is perhaps TRBD1 (5 bases). The V end was cut by 8 bases, the J end by 0 bases, with 19 bases between. Germline assignment: CDR1 MDHEN and CDR2 SYDVKM. The CDR3 covers 16 residues. DNA of the CDR3: TGTGCCAGCCACAGGAACCTACTCCGAGTGAACACTGAAGCTTTCTTT. It is translated as CASHRNLLRVNTEAFF.

This clone is deemed medium-sized. The V gene is TRBV13, the J gene TRBJ2-2; D may be TRBD2 (6 bases). Germline CDR1 PRHDT, CDR2 FYEKMQ (reference sequence). The CDR3 sequence is 15 residues long. The V gene lost 1 base and the J gene lost 5 bases, with 11 bases spanning the gap. In DNA, the CDR3 is TGTGCCAGCAGCTTAGAATTAGCGGCGACCGGGGAGCTGTTTTTT. Translating it yields CASSLELAATGELFF.

This chain connects TRBV9 to TRBJ2-1; 12 bases align to TRBD2. This CDR3 has 18 residues. Trimming at V came to 4 bases and at J to 0 bases, leaving 8 bases not matched to a gene. In germline, CDR1 is SGDLS, CDR2 YYNGEE. The chain's CDR3 is CASSSRLAGGPSYNEQFF. In DNA form, the CDR3 reads TGTGCCAGCAGCTCCCGTCTAGCGGGGGGGCCCTCCTACAATGAGCAGTTCTTC.

The chain has TRBV7-2 and TRBJ2-3; possibly TRBD2 for D (6 bases). Trimming removed 0 bases at V and 0 bases at J, with 19 bases between. Germline V gene sequence: CDR1 SGHTA, CDR2 FQGNSA. The CDR3 covers 19 residues. CDR3 sequence reads: CASSLAGLIYGGSTDTQYF. The CDR3 nucleotides read TGTGCCAGCAGCTTAGCGGGGCTTATCTACGGGGGAAGCACAGATACGCAGTATTTT.

The chain links TRBV4-1 to TRBJ2-7; 10 positions agree with TRBD1. Germline V gives CDR1 MGHRA, CDR2 YSYEKL. Trimming removed 2 bases from V and 2 bases from J; junction bases left unmatched: 6. There are 16 residues in the CDR3. CDR3 DNA: TGCGCCAGCAGCCAATTCACCGGGACAGGGGCCTACGAGCAGTACTTC. This encodes CASSQFTGTGAYEQYF.

The chain carries TRBV9 and TRBJ2-2, with TRBD2 as a possible D gene (5 bases). Germline CDR1 reads SGDLS; CDR2 reads YYNGEE. CDR3 length equals 15 residues. V lost 3 bases to trimming and J lost 2 bases, with 11 bases between them. This CDR3 is CASSAYGINTGELFF. The CDR3 region has the DNA TGTGCCAGCAGCGCCTACGGGATTAACACCGGGGAGCTGTTTTTT.

The V gene is TRBV28, the J gene TRBJ2-2, with D perhaps assigned TRBD1 or TRBD2 (6 bases each). Germline lookup yields CDR1 MDHEN and CDR2 SYDVKM. Trimming cost V 3 bases and J 0 bases, with 14 bases left between them. This CDR3 region has 17 residues. The CDR3 DNA reads TGTGCCAGCAGTTTTCTGGGGGGCTCGGCGAACACCGGGGAGCTGTTTTTT. Translated: CASSFLGGSANTGELFF.

The chain carries TRBV6-1 and TRBJ1-1; D ambiguous. V shed 6 bases and J shed 1 base, with 15 bases lying between them. This CDR3 is built from 15 residues. CDR1 MNHNS and CDR2 SASEGT come from the germline V gene. CDR3 DNA sequence: TGTGCCAGCAGCCCCCGCGGGGTGACGAACACTGAAGCTTTCTTT. Translated, it gives CASSPRGVTNTEAFF.

This chain links TRBV30 with TRBJ2-7; D possibly corresponds to TRBD2 (6 bases). This CDR3 is built from 15 residues. Trimming took 2 bases from V and 3 from J, leaving 17 bases between them. Germline CDR1 and CDR2: GTSNPN and SVGIG (reference sequence). Written as DNA, the CDR3 is TGTGCCTGGAGTACAAGCACCGGGAGTTACTACGAGCAGTACTTC. The encoded protein is CAWSTSTGSYYEQYF.

The chain is built from TRBV9 and TRBJ1-3; D is unclear. Germline V gene sequence: CDR1 SGDLS, CDR2 YYNGEE. V dropped 0 bases and J dropped 3 bases, with 10 bases sitting between them. This CDR3 is 15 amino acids long. CDR3 region: CASSVVHRLGNTIYF. The CDR3 nucleotides read TGTGCCAGCAGCGTAGTCCACAGACTTGGAAACACCATATATTTT.

This chain joins TRBV6-6 and TRBJ2-7; possible D gene TRBD2, 5 bases. Germline values: CDR1 MNHNY, CDR2 SVGAGI (reference sequence). There are 13 residues in the CDR3. Trimming removed 0 bases at V and 7 bases at J, with 10 bases between. Written as DNA, the CDR3 is TGTGCCAGCAGTTACTCGGCCGGGGAAGAGCAGTACTTC. This translates into CASSYSAGEEQYF.